These T cell receptor beta chains were read from a single sample in a study of persistence of HIV-infected CD4 T cells. Their target antigens are unknown. The protocol was immunoSEQ multiplex PCR, while the TCRdb copy is restricted to in-frame clones and leaves out a portion. The data show about 43,000 clones, more than 75% seen once. Material: CD4+ T cells sorted from PBMCs after approximately 20-hour stimulation, obtained from a patient who received antiretroviral therapy. All receptors come from an adult man with HIV who was CMV-seropositive. The CDR3 runs from the conserved cysteine through the conserved F or W. D genes are given only for firm matches. Size is stated for part of the rows, as once, few or many counts, or as a class when the clone is expanded.

v_call	j_call	d_call	clone_size	cdr3_aa	cdr3_nt
TRBV5-1	TRBJ2-2	.	.	CASSLRGGHTGELFF	TGCGCCAGCTCCCTGAGGGGCGGGCACACCGGGGAGCTGTTTTTT
TRBV6-6	TRBJ1-2	TRBD1	few	CASSHAGTGNYGYTF	TGTGCCAGCAGTCATGCCGGGACAGGAAACTATGGCTACACCTTC
TRBV11-3	TRBJ2-7	.	.	CASSSIGGEQYF	TGTGCCAGCAGCTCCATCGGAGGGGAGCAGTACTTC
TRBV7-9	TRBJ2-7	.	.	CASSLQGGTYEQYF	TGTGCCAGCAGCTTACAGGGGGGGACCTACGAGCAGTACTTC
TRBV5-1	TRBJ1-1	TRBD1	.	CASSLEGTGGTEAFF	TGCGCCAGCAGCTTGGAAGGGACAGGGGGCACTGAAGCTTTCTTT
TRBV29-1	TRBJ1-5	TRBD1	.	CSVRTGNSNQPQHF	TGCAGCGTACGGACAGGGAACAGCAATCAGCCCCAGCATTTT
TRBV4-2	TRBJ2-2	TRBD1	.	CASSQDLGQGPGELFF	TGTGCCAGCAGCCAAGATCTCGGACAGGGGCCCGGGGAGCTGTTTTTT
TRBV4-2	TRBJ1-2	.	.	CASSHSGDGYTF	TGTGCCAGCAGCCACTCGGGTGATGGCTACACCTTC
TRBV7-2	TRBJ2-3	TRBD2	.	CASSPRLARRTDTQYF	TGTGCCAGCAGCCCTCGACTAGCGCGACGCACAGATACGCAGTATTTT
TRBV29-1	TRBJ1-2	.	medium-sized	CSLTPGEGYGYTF	TGCAGCCTCACCCCAGGGGAAGGTTATGGCTACACCTTC
TRBV5-4	TRBJ2-7	TRBD2	.	CASSLEGTSGRQYF	TGTGCCAGCAGCTTGGAAGGGACTAGCGGGAGACAATACTTC
TRBV4-1	TRBJ1-1	.	once	CASRDRGETEAFF	TGCGCCAGCAGGGATAGGGGGGAAACTGAAGCTTTCTTT
TRBV19	TRBJ1-6	TRBD1	.	CASSVRGQNNSPLHF	TGTGCCAGTAGTGTGAGGGGGCAGAATAATTCACCCCTCCACTTT
TRBV5-1	TRBJ2-5	TRBD2	.	CASSLGSGREETQYF	TGCGCCAGCAGCTTGGGATCAGGGAGGGAAGAGACCCAGTACTTC
TRBV6-2/TRBV6-3	TRBJ2-7	.	once	CASSYAGASSYEQYF	TGTGCCAGCAGTTACGCAGGGGCCTCCTCCTACGAGCAGTACTTC
TRBV2	TRBJ2-2	.	few	CASSRWEAGELFF	TGTGCCAGCAGTAGGTGGGAGGCCGGGGAGCTGTTTTTT
TRBV5-4	TRBJ2-5	TRBD2	.	CASSLLAGGPRETQYF	TGTGCCAGCAGCTTACTAGCGGGAGGCCCGAGGGAGACCCAGTACTTC
TRBV14	TRBJ2-3	.	.	CASSPLMARDWDTQYF	TGTGCCAGCAGCCCCCTGATGGCCCGTGATTGGGATACGCAGTATTTT
TRBV18	TRBJ2-1	TRBD2	.	CASSPRLAGYSSYNEQFF	TGTGCCAGCTCTCCGAGGCTAGCGGGTTACTCTTCCTACAATGAGCAGTTCTTC
TRBV7-2	TRBJ1-2	TRBD1	few	CASSLQGAQSYGYTF	TGTGCCAGCAGCTTACAGGGGGCGCAGAGCTATGGCTACACCTTC
TRBV28	TRBJ1-2	.	once	CASKRSPQGYTF	TGTGCCAGCAAGAGGAGCCCACAAGGCTACACCTTC
TRBV6-6	TRBJ1-5	TRBD1	.	CASSYPRDRSNQPQHF	TGTGCCAGCAGTTACCCTCGGGACAGGAGCAATCAGCCCCAGCATTTT
TRBV15	TRBJ2-1	.	.	CATSREGVYNEQFF	TGTGCCACCAGCAGAGAGGGGGTCTACAATGAGCAGTTCTTC
TRBV24-1	TRBJ2-3	TRBD2	few	CATSGGGRSTDTQYF	TGTGCCACCAGTGGGGGCGGGAGGAGCACAGATACGCAGTATTTT
TRBV7-9	TRBJ1-1	.	.	CASSPRSGGNTEAFF	TGTGCCAGCAGCCCCCGTTCAGGTGGGAACACTGAAGCTTTCTTT
TRBV3-1/TRBV3-2	TRBJ1-2	.	.	CASSLADRSLGYTF	TGTGCCAGCAGCCTAGCCGACCGATCATTAGGCTACACCTTC
TRBV6-1	TRBJ1-5	.	few	CASSGSRAESNQPQHF	TGTGCCAGCAGTGGATCCCGGGCCGAGAGCAATCAGCCCCAGCATTTT
TRBV7-9	TRBJ2-4	TRBD2	.	CASTTGGKNIQYF	TGTGCCAGCACCACGGGGGGAAAAAACATTCAGTACTTC
TRBV3-1/TRBV3-2	TRBJ1-3	.	.	CASSQVGSGNTIYF	TGTGCCAGCAGCCAAGTTGGATCTGGAAACACCATATATTTT
TRBV6-4	TRBJ1-2	.	.	CASSDSSLSGGYTF	TGTGCCAGCAGTGACTCGAGCCTTTCGGGTGGCTACACCTTC
TRBV12-3/TRBV12-4	TRBJ1-5	.	.	CASRPTGNQPQHF	TGTGCCAGCAGGCCGACGGGAAATCAGCCCCAGCATTTT
TRBV12-3/TRBV12-4	TRBJ2-7	TRBD1	.	CASSLTRGPEQYF	TGTGCCAGCAGCCTTACAAGGGGGCCCGAGCAGTACTTC
TRBV5-8	TRBJ2-7	.	.	CASRDRDGLTYEQYF	TGTGCCAGCAGGGACCGGGACGGACTAACCTACGAGCAGTACTTC
TRBV4-3	TRBJ1-2	TRBD1	once	CASSQGTGGGYGYTF	TGCGCCAGCAGCCAAGGGACAGGGGGGGGCTATGGCTACACCTTC
TRBV10-1	TRBJ2-7	TRBD2	few	CASSLRGGTGIYEQYF	TGCGCCAGTAGCCTTCGGGGAGGGACTGGTATCTACGAGCAGTACTTC
TRBV7-2	TRBJ2-1	TRBD2	.	CASSPLAGLYNEQFF	TGTGCCAGCAGCCCGCTAGCGGGACTTTACAATGAGCAGTTCTTC
TRBV30	TRBJ1-2	.	.	CAWGTSRRGYTF	TGTGCCTGGGGGACCTCGCGGAGGGGCTACACCTTC
TRBV3-1/TRBV3-2	TRBJ1-1	TRBD1	.	CASSRGTGVDTEAFF	TGTGCCAGCAGCCGCGGGACAGGGGTCGACACTGAAGCTTTCTTT
TRBV7-6	TRBJ2-2	.	.	CASSSSTGELFF	TGTGCCAGCAGCTCTTCCACCGGGGAGCTGTTTTTT
TRBV15	TRBJ1-1	TRBD1	.	CATSSTGGTEAFF	TGTGCCACCAGCAGCACAGGGGGAACTGAAGCTTTCTTT
TRBV7-6	TRBJ2-3	.	.	CASSLEVWDTPNTDTQYF	TGTGCCAGCAGCTTAGAGGTCTGGGACACTCCCAACACAGATACGCAGTATTTT
TRBV3-1/TRBV3-2	TRBJ1-4	.	.	CASSQRTVGGEKLFF	TGTGCCAGCAGCCAAAGGACCGTCGGGGGTGAAAAACTGTTTTTT